These T cell receptor beta chains were read from a single sample in a study of STAT5B mutations in CD4+ large granular lymphocyte leukemia. Using immunoSEQ multiplex PCR, the repertoire was profiled, and TCRdb retains in-frame clones only, with some absent. Among 30,000 to 35,000 clones listed, approximately 89% were seen once. Sequenced input: CD4+ T cells from blood buffy coats. The receptors here all came from a human donor in good health. Both conserved end residues are part of each CDR3. The D gene is left open where the match is weak. Only part of the rows carry a size: once, few, many, or a class if the clone is expanded.

clone_size d_call j_call v_call cdr3_nt cdr3_aa
. . TRBJ1-4 TRBV5-1 TGCGCCAGCAGCTTGGGGCCGACCACGGATGAAAAACTGTTTTTT CASSLGPTTDEKLFF
few . TRBJ1-1 TRBV19 TGTGCCAGTAGTCTCCAGTTGTGGTCTGAAGCTTTCTTT CASSLQLWSEAFF
. . TRBJ1-2 TRBV7-2 TGTGCCAGCAGCAGACAACAGGGAGGCTATGGCTACACCTTC CASSRQQGGYGYTF
. . TRBJ1-2 TRBV6-5 TGTGCCAGCAGTCGTGCCGATTATGGCTACACCTTC CASSRADYGYTF
. . TRBJ2-7 TRBV4-1 TGCGCCAGCAGCCGGGGCCCGGGTAGAGGATCCTACGAGCAGTACTTC CASSRGPGRGSYEQYF
. TRBD1 TRBJ2-1 TRBV11-1 TGTGCCAGCAGCCGGAGACAGGGGCACTTTTCCTACAATGAGCAGTTCTTC CASSRRQGHFSYNEQFF
. . TRBJ2-7 TRBV27 TGTGCCAGCAGTTCCTTCTTACAGGGACGCTACGAGCAGTACTTC CASSSFLQGRYEQYF
. . TRBJ2-2 TRBV7-2 TGTGCCAGCAGCTTATTCCGGGGCGTCACCGGGGAGCTGTTTTTT CASSLFRGVTGELFF
. . TRBJ2-5 TRBV12-2 TGTGCACCCCGGGGCGGGGTAAGTGGGGAGACCCAGTACTTC CAPRGGVSGETQYF
. TRBD1 TRBJ1-4 TRBV28 TGTGCCAGCAGAAGGACAGGAACCCGTGAAAAACTGTTTTTT CASRRTGTREKLFF
. TRBD2 TRBJ2-2 TRBV5-8 TGTGCCAGCAGCCTTGGTCTAGCGGCAAACACCGGGGAGCTGTTTTTT CASSLGLAANTGELFF
few . TRBJ2-6 TRBV11-2 TGTGCCAGCAGCTTAGGCCAGGGACCCGTCTCTGGGGCCAACGTCCTGACTTTC CASSLGQGPVSGANVLTF
. TRBD1 TRBJ1-5 TRBV7-2 TGTGCCAGCGGAGGGACGGACAGGGGGTATCAGCCCCAGCATTTT CASGGTDRGYQPQHF
. TRBD2 TRBJ2-1 TRBV11-3 TGTGCCAGCAGCGGCGGGGGTTCCCTCGGGAATGAGCAGTTCTTC CASSGGGSLGNEQFF
. TRBD2 TRBJ2-7 TRBV11-2 TGTGCCAGCAGCTCTGGACTAGCGAGAGTCTACGAGCAGTACTTC CASSSGLARVYEQYF
. TRBD2 TRBJ2-7 TRBV11-2 TGTGCCAGCAGCCTAGGGACTAGGGACTACGAGCAGTACTTC CASSLGTRDYEQYF
. TRBD1 TRBJ1-2 TRBV27 TGTGCCAGCAGTTCCTGGACAGGGGGGGACTATGGCTACACCTTC CASSSWTGGDYGYTF
. . TRBJ1-4 TRBV7-2 TGTGCCAGCAGCTTAGGATATGGGGGCCGGGAAAAACTGTTTTTT CASSLGYGGREKLFF
few . TRBJ1-2 TRBV30 TGTGCCTGGAGTGTACAGTTCCGTGGAGTAAACTATGGCTACACCTTC CAWSVQFRGVNYGYTF
once TRBD1 TRBJ2-7 TRBV6-5 TGTGCCAGCAGTTCGCAGGGGGCGGTCTCCTACGAGCAGTACTTC CASSSQGAVSYEQYF